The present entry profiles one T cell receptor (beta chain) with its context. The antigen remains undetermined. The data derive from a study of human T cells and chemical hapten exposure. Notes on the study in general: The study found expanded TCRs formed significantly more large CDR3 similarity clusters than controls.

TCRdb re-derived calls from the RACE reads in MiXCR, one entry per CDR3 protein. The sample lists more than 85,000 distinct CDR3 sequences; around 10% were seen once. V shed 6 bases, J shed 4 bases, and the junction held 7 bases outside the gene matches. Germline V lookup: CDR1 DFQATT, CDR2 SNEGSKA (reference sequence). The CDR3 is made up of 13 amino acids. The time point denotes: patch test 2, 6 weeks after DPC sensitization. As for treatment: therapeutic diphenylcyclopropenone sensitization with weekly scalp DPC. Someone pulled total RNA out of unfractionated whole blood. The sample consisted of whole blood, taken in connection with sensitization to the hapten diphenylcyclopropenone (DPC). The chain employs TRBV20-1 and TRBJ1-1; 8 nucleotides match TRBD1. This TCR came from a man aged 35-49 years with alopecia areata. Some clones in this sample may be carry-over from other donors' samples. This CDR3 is CSASGQGVTEAFF. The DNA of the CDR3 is TGCAGTGCCAGTGGACAGGGCGTCACTGAAGCTTTCTTT.